This TCR beta chain was identified in a study of OX40 agonist ivuxolimab in advanced cancers. Study-wide background: Treatment of patients was with ivuxolimab, an agonistic anti-OX40 (CD134) antibody.

Overall study findings and caveats: The CD4+ and CD8+ T cells in the blood had expanded clonally by week 6 at 0.1 to 3.0 mg/kg.

Notes on this clone: Its target is unknown.

Generated by immunoSEQ multiplex PCR, the TCRdb table keeps only in-frame clones and is missing some. Counted here are 60,000 to 90,000 clones, about 81% occurring once; the ten biggest clones make up more than 4%. This CDR3 spans 13 amino acids. V was shortened by 8 bases and J by 2 bases, with 11 bases between the two germline ends. From germline, CDR1 is LNHNV and CDR2 YYDKDF (reference sequence). The chain combines TRBV15 with TRBJ2-3; D remains ambiguous. The sequencing used CD4+ or CD8+ T cells sorted from blood, collected in a trial of the OX40 agonist ivuxolimab. The source of this sequence is an adult with an advanced solid tumor such as melanoma, head and neck, liver or kidney cancer. The DNA for the CDR3 is TGTGCCACCCGGAGAGGTTACACAGATACGCAGTATTTT. Its protein is CATRRGYTDTQYF.